This TCR beta chain emerged from a study of long-term antiretroviral therapy in people with HIV (dated by TCRdb to the early 2020s). About the full investigation: Collection of the earliest samples took place about a decade ahead of the 2015 WHO recommendation for immediate ART, at a time when ART was typically delayed until CD4 counts fell. Whether ART initiation and durable HIV suppression were associated with changes in peripheral blood TRB repertoire composition and diversity was tested in a retrospective serial study. A total of around 190 cryopreserved PBMC samples came from a few dozen adults with confirmed HIV infection and were collected serially over a mean of around 6 years (range 1-12). Of the roughly 30 participants with HIV, roughly 10 were female. Test extractions of a monoclonal T-cell line alongside under 35 polyclonal samples showed no cross-contamination during QIAcube processing. On the study overall, not on this receptor specifically: The samples span the years 2004 to 2017, and the ART regimens used at that time may not be as effective as current regimens. Expanded TRB clones identified before ART initiation dominated the repertoire at all time points, although this dominance fluctuated and declined in many PLHIV after ART. Starting ART was linked to a significant rise in TRB diversity, yet even with long-term ART the diversity remained significantly lower than in transplant donor controls. Because cell numbers in pre-ART samples were limited, unsorted PBMC were profiled instead of sorted CD4+ and CD8+ T cells. Inferences about post-ART repertoire changes were limited because no data were available on ART adherence, viral resistance or therapy changes. Because PBMC availability was limited, only the TCR beta chain was sequenced, with no alpha chain pairing. Compared with controls, HIV repertoires had narrower CDR3 length ranges, and the network structure pointed to an antigen-experienced repertoire that shifted only slightly toward naive after ART.

On this clone itself: The antigen this receptor binds is unknown. No base-level quality is on record; no much larger clone is a single base apart.

Participants were included only if at least one PBMC sample before ART initiation and at least two post-ART samples were available. Treatment was received in the United States of America by all participants with HIV. Before DNA extraction, cryopreserved samples containing roughly 1-10 million PBMC were thawed and washed. At the time of the earliest PBMC sample for each participant with HIV, ages ranged from roughly 20 to 54 years. Each participant contributed PBMC samples from 1-4 timepoints before ART initiation and 2-8 timepoints after ART initiation, with a median of 7 samples. Serial HIV viral load, CD4+ T-cell count, ART history and demographic data were obtained for every participant. Genomic DNA was extracted from unsorted PBMC with a Qiagen kit on a QIAcube, processed in batches of 12 samples. The immunoSEQ hsTCRB v3.0 assay was used at survey level resolution to sequence the TRB variable region. TRB sequencing targeted a depth of roughly 35,000-55,000 T-cell genomes per sample. TRB libraries were pooled and sequenced on an Illumina MiSeq using a v3 150-cycle kit. Per the original workflow: Analysis of repertoires was carried out in R inside a reproducible Nextflow workflow spanning QC, data transformation and analysis. LymphoSeq2, an R package for exploring AIRR-Seq data, was used to implement the custom analyses. After excluding a few samples that yielded fewer than 5000 total TRB sequences, 188 HIV repertoires remained for analysis. Among the roughly 200 retained HIV repertoires, roughly 60 were collected before ART initiation and 120 to 130 were collected after ART initiation. Repertoires were downsampled to 5000 TRB nucleotide sequences, with summary statistics averaged over 100 downsampling iterations. Only TRB sequences with CDR3 regions of at least seven amino acids were retained for analysis. Two measures captured diversity: a Shannon entropy-derived clonality score and the Gini coefficient. In the repertoire networks, any two of the top 5000 CDR3 amino acid sequences were linked whenever the two sequences differed by an edit distance of one. For TRB CDR3 amino acid sequences, antigen specificity groups and MHC restriction were predicted with GLIPH2. CDR3 amino acid sequences were matched against VDJdb and McPAS-TCR to flag known CMV, EBV, HIV or tissue antigen associations. Pre-ART, post-ART and control groups were compared with Wilcoxon signed-rank tests and Holm-Bonferroni correction. TCRdb's version of the immuneACCESS table is confined to in-frame rearrangements and falls short of the full clone set. An unresolved V gene accounts for under half of the shortfall where checked; the remainder is of unknown origin. D and trimming were read from the DNA, whereas the V and J calls and clone size are those reported in that table. This sample is represented by about 24,000 clones; over 85% of them were singletons. 2.2% of the sample lies in the top ten.

This sequence was found in a woman aged 50 to 60 with HIV. Here the sequenced sample was unsorted PBMCs, taken about 5 years after starting antiretroviral therapy.

The CDR3 reads CASSEGLGEDGYTF. The DNA sequence is TGTGCCAGCAGTGAAGGGTTGGGGGAGGACGGCTACACCTTC. The V and J segments used are TRBV2 and TRBJ1-2; the D gene is perhaps TRBD1, on 5 matching bases. The CDR3 sequence holds 14 residues, the cysteine and phenylalanine included. This entry keeps only the CDR3 DNA: 42 bases, framed from base 1. CDR1 is given as SNHLY and CDR2 as FYNNEI, both from the germline V gene. The V and J ends are trimmed by 1 base and 8 bases, leaving 14 bases between them.